Listed below are T cell receptor beta chains from one sample, sequenced in a study of early T cells in non-severe SARS-CoV-2 infection. TCRdb fed the 5' RACE reads into MiXCR, producing one record per CDR3 protein. The sample contains 45,000 or so distinct CDR3 sequences, about 7% of which appear only once. The sequencing input was whole blood. The receptor source for this set is an adult who was a healthcare worker with PCR-confirmed SARS-CoV-2 infection or an uninfected control (not recorded which). Each CDR3 is given with its conserved first and last residue. The order of the fields is J gene, clone size, V gene, D gene, CDR3 protein, CDR3 DNA. D genes are given only for firm matches. Clone sizes are given selectively: once, few, many, or a class where the clone is expanded.

>TRBJ2-2|many|TRBV5-4|.
CASSSPNGELFF
TGTGCCAGCAGCTCACCCAACGGGGAGCTGTTTTTT
>TRBJ1-4|many|TRBV20-1|.
CSARGEWSKGTNEKLFF
TGCAGTGCTAGAGGGGAGTGGTCAAAAGGAACTAATGAAAAACTGTTTTTT
>TRBJ2-3|few|TRBV12-3/TRBV12-4|.
CASSRIGPDTQYF
TGTGCCAGCAGCCGAATCGGCCCCGATACGCAGTATTTT
>TRBJ2-7|many|TRBV12-3/TRBV12-4|.
CASSFQVHEQYF
TGTGCCAGCAGTTTCCAAGTACACGAGCAGTACTTC
>TRBJ1-4|.|TRBV20-1|.
CSATTGLTNEKLFF
TGCAGTGCTACTACAGGCCTCACTAATGAAAAACTGTTTTTT
>TRBJ2-3|.|TRBV6-5|TRBD2
CASSYSYRPSGGSTDTQYF
TGTGCCAGCAGTTACTCCTACCGCCCCAGCGGGGGTAGCACAGATACGCAGTATTTT
>TRBJ2-5|.|TRBV28|.
CASSQIRDTGETQYF
TGTGCCAGCAGCCAAATCCGGGACACCGGAGAGACCCAGTACTTC
>TRBJ2-4|once|TRBV7-2|.
CASSPSRQERNIQYF
TGTGCCAGCAGCCCATCCCGACAAGAGAGGAACATTCAGTACTTC
>TRBJ2-1|few|TRBV20-1|TRBD2
CSARMASGDQLTYNEQFF
TGCAGTGCTAGGATGGCTAGCGGGGACCAGCTAACTTACAATGAGCAGTTCTTC
>TRBJ1-1|many|TRBV12-3/TRBV12-4|.
CASSLSLYTEAFF
TGTGCCAGCAGTTTAAGCCTGTACACTGAAGCTTTCTTT
>TRBJ2-3|few|TRBV20-1|.
CSASFVAGSPDTQYF
TGCAGTGCTAGTTTCGTGGCGGGTTCCCCCGATACGCAGTATTTT
>TRBJ1-6|few|TRBV4-1|.
CASSQGPGGDNSPLHF
TGCGCCAGCAGCCAAGGACCCGGGGGCGATAATTCACCCCTCCACTTT
>TRBJ1-5|.|TRBV28|TRBD1
CASSEGTGESNQPQHF
TGTGCCAGCAGTGAGGGGACAGGGGAGAGCAATCAGCCCCAGCATTTT
>TRBJ1-6|few|TRBV7-6|.
CASSSRSVSAISNSPLHF
TGTGCCAGCAGCTCTAGGAGCGTCTCCGCCATCTCTAATTCACCCCTCCACTTT
>TRBJ2-7|many|TRBV5-1|.
CASSLGGTYEQYF
TGCGCCAGCAGCTTGGGAGGGACCTACGAGCAGTACTTC
>TRBJ2-1|many|TRBV5-6|TRBD1
CASSLEGTGYLYNEQFF
TGTGCCAGCAGCTTGGAAGGGACAGGGTATCTCTACAATGAGCAGTTCTTC
>TRBJ2-1|many|TRBV12-3/TRBV12-4|.
CASNPRNGGYGNEQFF
TGTGCCAGCAACCCTAGGAACGGGGGCTACGGGAATGAGCAGTTCTTC
>TRBJ2-5|.|TRBV9|.
CASADGRQAQETQYF
TGTGCCAGCGCCGACGGGAGACAGGCTCAAGAGACCCAGTACTTC
>TRBJ1-5|few|TRBV20-1|.
CSARVAGRVWPQHF
TGCAGTGCTAGAGTCGCGGGGCGGGTATGGCCCCAGCATTTT
>TRBJ2-5|.|TRBV6-2/TRBV6-3|.
CASRHPLTETQETQYF
TGTGCCAGCAGACACCCCCTGACAGAGACCCAAGAGACCCAGTACTTC
>TRBJ1-2|few|TRBV5-1|.
CASSSQTFAYGYTF
TGCGCCAGCAGCTCGCAGACGTTTGCCTATGGCTACACCTTC
>TRBJ2-5|many|TRBV28|TRBD2
CASSPGLASIETQYF
TGTGCCAGCAGCCCTGGACTAGCTAGTATAGAGACCCAGTACTTC
>TRBJ2-3|many|TRBV7-7|TRBD2
CASSRGRSTDTQYF
TGTGCTAGCAGTCGCGGGAGGAGCACAGATACGCAGTATTTT
>TRBJ2-5|many|TRBV24-1|TRBD1
CATSDTGQGRTQYF
TGTGCCACCAGTGACACTGGACAGGGTAGGACCCAGTACTTC
>TRBJ1-6|few|TRBV7-2|.
CASRVRQRGSPLHF
TGTGCCAGCAGAGTAAGACAGAGAGGGTCACCCCTCCACTTT
>TRBJ2-4|once|TRBV4-3|.
CASPGKGAKNIQYF
TGCGCCAGCCCTGGTAAGGGCGCCAAAAACATTCAGTACTTC
>TRBJ1-1|many|TRBV4-1|TRBD1
CASSQVEAGGNTEAFF
TGCGCCAGCAGCCAAGTAGAGGCAGGGGGCAACACTGAAGCTTTCTTT
>TRBJ2-7|.|TRBV12-3/TRBV12-4|.
CASSLGTPYEQYF
TGTGCCAGCAGTTTGGGGACACCCTACGAGCAGTACTTC
>TRBJ1-4|.|TRBV20-1|TRBD1
CSAGAGTGALEKLFF
TGCAGTGCTGGAGCTGGGACAGGGGCCCTTGAAAAACTGTTTTTT
>TRBJ2-7|few|TRBV29-1|.
CSVRTGTNYEQYF
TGCAGCGTCAGAACAGGGACCAACTACGAGCAGTACTTC
>TRBJ1-1|.|TRBV20-1|.
CSARDRGRGVTEAFF
TGCAGTGCTAGAGACCGGGGGCGAGGGGTCACTGAAGCTTTCTTT
>TRBJ2-2|many|TRBV4-3|TRBD1
CASSQDVPVTGGIGELFF
TGCGCCAGCAGCCAAGACGTGCCGGTGACAGGGGGAATCGGGGAGCTGTTTTTT
>TRBJ2-1|.|TRBV28|.
CASSAPGGGAFLYNEQFF
TGTGCCAGCAGTGCCCCCGGAGGGGGGGCGTTTCTGTACAATGAGCAGTTCTTC
>TRBJ2-7|.|TRBV7-6|TRBD1
CASSGRQGFSSYEQYF
TGTGCCAGCAGCGGAAGACAGGGCTTCAGCTCCTACGAGCAGTACTTC
>TRBJ2-3|many|TRBV7-9|.
CASSRIQGDTQYF
TGTGCCAGCAGCAGGATACAAGGGGATACGCAGTATTTT
>TRBJ2-1|.|TRBV7-6|TRBD1
CASSFAGTGSYNEQFF
TGTGCCAGCAGTTTTGCCGGGACAGGGTCCTACAATGAGCAGTTCTTC
>TRBJ2-3|many|TRBV7-9|.
CASSFQTNLRTTDTQYF
TGTGCCAGCAGCTTCCAGACCAACCTTAGAACAACAGATACGCAGTATTTT
>TRBJ2-7|few|TRBV5-4|.
CASSPGIGQGNDEQYF
TGTGCCAGCAGTCCGGGTATTGGGCAGGGCAACGACGAGCAGTACTTC
>TRBJ2-4|few|TRBV6-2/TRBV6-3|.
CASTPNLQGPKNIQYF
TGTGCCAGCACCCCTAATCTCCAGGGTCCCAAAAACATTCAGTACTTC
>TRBJ1-1|many|TRBV7-9|.
CASSLGVRAFF
TGTGCCAGCAGCCTAGGGGTCCGGGCTTTCTTT
>TRBJ2-3|.|TRBV7-2|.
CASSRDRTDTQYF
TGTGCCAGCAGCCGCGACAGAACAGATACGCAGTATTTT
>TRBJ2-7|.|TRBV11-2|TRBD1
CASSRYPGQASSYEQYF
TGTGCCAGCAGCCGTTATCCCGGACAGGCTAGCTCCTACGAGCAGTACTTC
>TRBJ2-5|.|TRBV11-2|TRBD2
CASSSGLIQETQYF
TGTGCCAGCAGCTCGGGACTAATACAAGAGACCCAGTACTTC
>TRBJ2-7|many|TRBV6-5|TRBD1
CASRTDRDAYEQYF
TGTGCCAGCAGGACGGACAGGGACGCCTACGAGCAGTACTTC
>TRBJ2-1|.|TRBV7-2|.
CASSPRSEQDEQFF
TGTGCCAGCAGCCCAAGGAGTGAGCAGGATGAGCAGTTCTTC
>TRBJ2-4|many|TRBV7-9|TRBD1
CASTIGGTGAEDIQYF
TGTGCCAGCACCATAGGGGGGACAGGGGCGGAGGACATTCAGTACTTC
>TRBJ1-6|few|TRBV28|.
CASSPAGSSYNSPLHF
TGTGCCAGCAGTCCCGCAGGGAGCTCCTATAATTCACCCCTCCACTTT
>TRBJ1-4|few|TRBV7-4|.
CASSVQGVQVATNEKLFF
TGTGCCAGCAGCGTACAGGGAGTCCAGGTTGCAACTAATGAAAAACTGTTTTTT
>TRBJ2-3|.|TRBV7-6|.
CASSPQSGGSTDTQYF
TGTGCCAGCAGCCCCCAGAGCGGCGGCTCCACAGATACGCAGTATTTT
>TRBJ1-5|many|TRBV10-2|.
CASSPWGQTSNQPQHF
TGCGCCAGCAGTCCCTGGGGGCAGACGAGCAATCAGCCCCAGCATTTT
>TRBJ1-6|medium-sized|TRBV25-1|.
CASSGGQSSYNSPLHF
TGTGCCAGCAGTGGAGGACAGAGCTCCTATAATTCACCCCTCCACTTT
>TRBJ2-7|many|TRBV27|.
CASSPSWGLIGYEQYF
TGTGCCAGCAGTCCGAGTTGGGGGCTTATCGGCTACGAGCAGTACTTC
>TRBJ2-3|few|TRBV9|TRBD1
CASSERTGSIWDTQYF
TGTGCCAGCAGCGAAAGGACAGGGTCAATATGGGATACGCAGTATTTT
>TRBJ2-3|many|TRBV7-9|.
CASSLAPADTQYF
TGTGCCAGCAGCTTAGCGCCAGCAGATACGCAGTATTTT
>TRBJ1-2|many|TRBV3-1|TRBD1
CASSLSGTGNYGYTF
TGTGCCAGCAGCCTTTCCGGGACAGGGAACTATGGCTACACCTTC
>TRBJ1-3|few|TRBV7-9|TRBD1
CASSVGQGTGNTIYF
TGTGCCAGCAGCGTGGGACAGGGGACTGGAAACACCATATATTTT
>TRBJ1-2|.|TRBV18|.
CASSPGDGAFCYTF
TGTGCCAGCTCACCAGGCGATGGGGCCTTTTGCTACACCTTC
>TRBJ1-1|many|TRBV29-1|.
CSVEVVKAFF
TGCAGCGTAGAGGTGGTAAAGGCTTTCTTT
>TRBJ2-7|many|TRBV2|TRBD1
CASSEFGTGYEQYF
TGTGCCAGCAGTGAATTTGGGACAGGGTACGAGCAGTACTTC